This passage covers 32 T cell receptor beta chains from one sample sequenced in a study of blood T cell repertoires in COVID-19. The data were produced by immunoSEQ multiplex PCR, yet TCRdb's version contains in-frame clones alone and is incomplete. In the table there are 390,000 or so clones, just under 90% of which are singletons. Sequences were obtained from PBMCs or T cells enriched from blood (not recorded which). These receptors all stem from a woman aged 50 to 65 who had recovered from COVID-19.

CDR3 in amino acids: CTSSQDTGKDGTSGGPRGVEQFF. CDR3 DNA: TGCACCAGCAGCCAAGATACGGGTAAGGACGGGACTAGCGGGGGTCCAAGAGGGGTTGAGCAGTTCTTC. The gene calls are TRBV1 and TRBJ2-1; the D segment call TRBD2 is taken from the table without a DNA check. TRBV1 is described as a pseudogene. The CDR3 sequence is 23 residues long.

The chain combines TRBV7-8 with TRBJ2-1, with 9 bases fitting TRBD2. Trimming cost V 5 bases and J 4 bases; bases outside gene matches: 3. The CDR3 spans 14 residues. Germline CDR1 SGHVS, CDR2 FQNEAQ. In DNA form, the CDR3 reads TGTGCCAGCAGCCGACTAGCGGATTACAATGAGCAGTTCTTC. Encoded protein: CASSRLADYNEQFF.

The chain recombines TRBV5-1 with TRBJ1-2; the D is unclear. Trimming shortened V by 3 bases and J by 3 bases, and 27 bases separated the two germline ends. The CDR3 extends over 19 amino acids. CDR1 is SGHRS and CDR2 is YFSETQ in the germline V gene. The CDR3 sequence: CASSSPPPGSDSAYYGYTF. The DNA of the CDR3 is TGCGCCAGCAGCTCGCCGCCGCCCGGTTCCGACTCCGCATACTATGGCTACACCTTC.

The rearrangement links TRBV6-1 to TRBJ1-3; D is ambiguous. From germline, CDR1 is MNHNS and CDR2 SASEGT. V lost 3 bases, J lost 0 bases, and 15 bases lay in between. This CDR3 comprises 17 residues. This CDR3 is CASSEVLGGSSGNTIYF. DNA of the CDR3: TGTGCCAGCAGTGAGGTTCTAGGCGGGAGCTCTGGAAACACCATATATTTT.

The chain couples TRBV5-1 to TRBJ2-5, with 9 bases that match TRBD1. After removal of 4 bases from V and 5 bases from J, the junction contained 6 bases not matched to a gene. This CDR3 contains 14 residues. Germline V gives CDR1 SGHRS, CDR2 YFSETQ. The CDR3 sequence is CASSPGTGQETQYF. The CDR3 DNA reads TGCGCCAGCAGCCCCGGGACAGGGCAGGAGACCCAGTACTTC.

This sequence joins TRBV3-1 (or the pseudogene TRBV3-2) and TRBJ1-2; D is ambiguous. V lost 1 base, J lost 2 bases, and 17 bases lay in between. Germline CDR1 is LGHDT and CDR2 is YNNKEL (reference sequence). The CDR3 length is 17 residues. The CDR3 DNA is TGTGCCAGCAGCCAAGGGTTCGCGGTTGTACCAAACTATGGCTACACCTTC. Its protein is CASSQGFAVVPNYGYTF.

The rearrangement joins TRBV12-3 or TRBV12-4 to TRBJ1-3; D is unclear. CDR3 length: 12 amino acids. Trimming took off 5 bases at V and 3 bases at J, with 5 bases between the two ends. CDR3 in amino acids: CASSNSGNTIYF. The CDR3 DNA reads as TGTGCCAGCAGTAACAGTGGAAACACCATATATTTT.

J is TRBJ1-1 and V is TRBV11-2; D may be TRBD1 (6 bases). Germline loops: CDR1 SGHAT, CDR2 FQNNGV. The CDR3 runs 15 residues. Between the trimmed V and J ends, which lost 5 bases and 1 base, there was a span of 14 bases. The DNA for the CDR3 is TGTGCCAGCAGCACGCGGCGAGGGGGGAACACTGAAGCTTTCTTT. It yields the protein CASSTRRGGNTEAFF.

The CDR3 here is CASSPMDRENIQYF. In DNA, the CDR3 is TGTGCCAGCAGCCCCATGGACAGGGAAAACATTCAGTACTTC. The rearrangement uses TRBV6-2 or TRBV6-3 and TRBJ2-4; 8 positions match TRBD1. Germline CDR1 reads MNHEY; CDR2 reads SVGEGT. There are 14 residues in the CDR3. V shed 6 bases and J 5 bases; nucleotides not matched to a gene: 6.

CDR3 nucleotide sequence: TGCGCCAGCAGCTTGGACGGGGTTGAAGGTTCACCCCTCCACTTT. It encodes CASSLDGVEGSPLHF. The chain links TRBV5-1 to TRBJ1-6; the D is unclear. Per germline, CDR1 SGHRS and CDR2 YFSETQ. V lost 0 bases, J lost 9 bases, and 13 bases lay in between. This CDR3 is built from 15 residues.

The table lists this clone with a count of one. The chain combines TRBV18 with TRBJ1-2; D not resolved. CDR1 is KGHSH, CDR2 LQKENI, per germline. This CDR3 has 13 residues. V was trimmed by 3 bases and J by 9 bases, leaving 14 bases between them. CDR3 protein: CASSPPEMDRYTF. The DNA for the CDR3 is TGTGCCAGCTCACCCCCGGAGATGGATCGCTACACCTTC. Combining the CDR3 with reference TRBV18 and TRBJ1-2 gives the whole variable domain NAGVMQNPRHLVRRRGQEARLRCSPMKGHSHVYWYRQLPEEGLKFMVYLQKENIIDESGMPKERFSAEFPKEGPSILRIQQVVRGDSAAYFCASSPPEMDRYTFGSGTRLTVV.

This chain links TRBV30 with TRBJ1-5; D ambiguous. V lost 5 bases to trimming and J lost 1 base, with 15 bases between them. The CDR3 has 15 amino acids. Germline values: CDR1 GTSNPN, CDR2 SVGIG (reference sequence). CDR3 coding DNA: TGTGCCTGGTCTCCCAGGTACTCAAGCAATCAGCCCCAGCATTTT. Translation: CAWSPRYSSNQPQHF. The full variable domain, with the rest looked up from reference TRBV30 and TRBJ1-5, is SQTIHQWPATLVQPVGSPLSLECTVEGTSNPNLYWYRQAAGRGLQLLFYSVGIGQISSEVPQNLSASRPQDRQFILSSKKLLLSDSGFYLCAWSPRYSSNQPQHFGDGTRLSIL.

The chain combines TRBV6-5 with TRBJ2-1; D is undetermined. CDR3 length: 12 residues. Per the germline V gene, CDR1 is MNHEY and CDR2 is SVGAGI. The ends were cut back, 2 bases at V and 5 bases at J, with 4 bases in the middle. Here the CDR3 reads CASSYPDNEQFF. CDR3 nucleotide sequence: TGTGCCAGCAGTTACCCAGACAATGAGCAGTTCTTC.

The gene calls are TRBV5-5 and TRBJ2-2; 14 bases align to TRBD2. The V segment lost 4 bases and the J segment 6 bases; nucleotides outside the gene matches: 11. Per germline, CDR1 SGHKS and CDR2 YYEKEE (reference sequence). The CDR3 is made up of 18 amino acids. The CDR3 nucleotides read TGTGCCAGCAGCCATGGACTAGCGGGGGGTCTCCTTTCCGGGGAGCTGTTTTTT. This codes for CASSHGLAGGLLSGELFF.

The gene calls are TRBV3-1 (or the pseudogene TRBV3-2) and TRBJ2-7; perhaps TRBD1 as D (5 bases). CDR1 and CDR2 (germline): LGHDT, YNNKEL (reference sequence). CDR3 size: 16 residues. V was pared by 1 base and J by 3 bases, with 16 bases between. CDR3 in amino acids: CASSQAMGLYSYEQYF. The CDR3 DNA follows: TGTGCCAGCAGCCAAGCGATGGGGCTATATAGCTACGAGCAGTACTTC.

CDR3 DNA: TGTGCCAGCCCCACACCCCCTTTACAGGGATTATATAAGAACACTGAAGCTTTCTTT. It specifies CASPTPPLQGLYKNTEAFF. J is TRBJ1-1 and V is TRBV5-6, with D perhaps matching TRBD1 (6 bases). V was shortened by 7 bases and J by 1 base, with 29 bases between the two germline ends. CDR3 size: 19 residues. CDR1 SGHDT and CDR2 YYEEEE come from the germline V gene.

This rearrangement joins TRBV28 to TRBJ2-7; D perhaps matches TRBD1 (5 bases). Germline-derived CDR1 and CDR2 are MDHEN and SYDVKM. Trimming took 5 bases from V and 3 from J, leaving 20 bases between them. The CDR3 is made up of 16 amino acids. The CDR3: CASSMAGSPKHYEQYF. CDR3 DNA sequence: TGTGCCAGCAGTATGGCAGGGTCTCCTAAACACTACGAGCAGTACTTC.

This chain joins TRBV14 and TRBJ2-2, with D perhaps TRBD2 (6 bases). CDR1 and CDR2 from the germline V gene are SGHDN and FVKESK. Trimming took off 3 bases at V and 6 bases at J, with 14 bases between the two ends. CDR3 size: 15 residues. CDR3 bases: TGTGCCAGCAGCCAGGGGGACTTCTCTCCCGGGGAGCTGTTTTTT. Protein sequence: CASSQGDFSPGELFF. Using reference TRBV14 and TRBJ2-2 for the parts outside the CDR3, the full variable domain is EAGVTQFPSHSVIEKGQTVTLRCDPISGHDNLYWYRRVMGKEIKFLLHFVKESKQDESGMPNNRFLAERTGGTYSTLKVQPAELEDSGVYFCASSQGDFSPGELFFGEGSRLTVL.

This rearrangement joins TRBV6-4 to TRBJ1-1, with D tentatively TRBD1 (6 bases). Deletions cut 4 bases from V and 2 bases from J, with 8 bases between. The length of the CDR3 is 13 residues. CDR1 is MRHNA, CDR2 SNTAGT, per germline. CDR3 nucleotide sequence: TGTGCCAGCAGTGCGACAGGAAACACTGAAGCTTTCTTT. Translated, it gives CASSATGNTEAFF.

This chain connects TRBV5-1 to TRBJ1-1; D is perhaps TRBD1 (6 bases). The CDR3 consists of 14 residues. The V end was cut by 1 base, the J end by 5 bases, with 12 bases between. Germline lookup yields CDR1 SGHRS and CDR2 YFSETQ. CDR3 protein: CASSLPGAGTEAFF. Here the CDR3 DNA reads TGCGCCAGCAGCTTGCCAGGGGCTGGTACTGAAGCTTTCTTT.

The rearrangement uses TRBV5-4 and TRBJ2-4; D perhaps matches TRBD2 (7 bases). The CDR3 length is 16 residues. The V end was cut by 4 bases, the J end by 2 bases, with 16 bases between. Germline CDR1 is SGHNT and CDR2 is YYREEE (reference sequence). The CDR3 region has the DNA TGTGCCAGCAGCCTAGGGGGGACTACGACCAAAAACATTCAGTACTTC. Translation: CASSLGGTTTKNIQYF. Looking up the rest from reference TRBV5-4 and TRBJ2-4 gives the full variable domain: ETGVTQSPTHLIKTRGQQVTLRCSSQSGHNTVSWYQQALGQGPQFIFQYYREEENGRGNFPPRFSGLQFPNYSSELNVNALELDDSALYLCASSLGGTTTKNIQYFGAGTRLSVL.

The chain is built from TRBV27 and TRBJ1-5; 8 positions match TRBD1. This CDR3 is built from 14 residues. V lost 5 bases to trimming and J lost 7 bases; unmatched junction nucleotides: 7. Germline V gives CDR1 MNHEY, CDR2 SMNVEV (reference sequence). The DNA of the CDR3 is TGTGCCAGCAGTCCCGGACAGGGATACCAGCCCCAGCATTTT. Protein: CASSPGQGYQPQHF.

The chain is built from TRBV7-9 and TRBJ1-1; a possible D gene is TRBD1 (6 bases). Trimming removed 5 bases at V and 3 bases at J, with 16 bases between. Germline V lookup: CDR1 SEHNR, CDR2 FQNEAQ (reference sequence). CDR3 size: 15 residues. CDR3 nucleotide sequence: TGTGCCAGCAGCCCGTGGGCAGGGGAGTACACTGAAGCTTTCTTT. It codes for CASSPWAGEYTEAFF.

The chain couples TRBV19 to TRBJ1-4, with D perhaps TRBD1 (6 bases). V lost 6 bases, J lost 5 bases, and 13 bases lay in between. Looked up from germline, CDR1 is LNHDA and CDR2 is SQIVND (reference sequence). CDR3 length: 14 residues. CDR3 bases: TGTGCCAGTAGATTTGGGACACAGAATGAAAAACTGTTTTTT. Translated: CASRFGTQNEKLFF.

This chain joins TRBV10-3 and TRBJ1-1; D is perhaps TRBD1 (5 bases). This CDR3 contains 14 residues. The V gene's germline CDR1 is ENHRY and CDR2 SYGVKD. Trimming removed 4 bases at V and 3 bases at J, with 12 bases between. The CDR3 spells CAISGQGRDTEAFF. DNA for the CDR3: TGTGCCATCAGTGGGCAGGGAAGGGACACTGAAGCTTTCTTT.

The chain uses TRBV19 and TRBJ1-4, with 7 bases matching TRBD1. The germline V gene encodes CDR1 LNHDA and CDR2 SQIVND (reference sequence). V shed 2 bases, J shed 8 bases, and the junction held 5 bases outside the gene matches. This CDR3 has 14 residues. CDR3 coding DNA: TGTGCCAGTAGTATACGACAGGGTTACGAAAAACTGTTTTTT. It encodes CASSIRQGYEKLFF.

This rearrangement joins TRBV7-8 to TRBJ1-1; D is ambiguous. Germline V lookup: CDR1 SGHVS, CDR2 FQNEAQ. Trimming shortened V by 7 bases and J by 6 bases, and 21 bases separated the two germline ends. The CDR3 has 15 residues. The CDR3 coding sequence is TGTGCCAGCACCTTTAGGACTGGAGTGGCCGCTGAAGCTTTCTTT. As protein: CASTFRTGVAAEAFF. Complete variable domain (other parts from reference TRBV7-8 and TRBJ1-1): GAGVSQSPRYKVAKRGQDVALRCDPISGHVSLFWYQQALGQGPEFLTYFQNEAQLDKSGLPSDRFFAERPEGSVSTLKIQRTQQEDSAVYLCASTFRTGVAAEAFFGQGTRLTVV.

The chain uses TRBV5-6 and TRBJ1-2; unclear D gene. V dropped 7 bases and J dropped 0 bases, with 10 bases sitting between them. CDR3 length equals 13 residues. The germline gives CDR1 SGHDT, CDR2 YYEEEE. Here the CDR3 reads CASFRDTNYGYTF. DNA of the CDR3: TGTGCCAGCTTCCGGGATACTAACTATGGCTACACCTTC.

The chain couples TRBV28 to TRBJ1-3; perhaps TRBD1 as D (5 bases). With 6 bases removed from V and 0 bases from J, the gap between germline ends came to 27 bases. Germline CDR1 and CDR2: MDHEN and SYDVKM. The length of the CDR3 is 20 residues. The chain's CDR3 is CASRPPPGGDDANSGNTIYF. The CDR3 nucleotides are TGTGCCAGCAGACCTCCCCCAGGAGGGGATGATGCCAACTCTGGAAACACCATATATTTT.

The chain is built from TRBV3-1 (or the pseudogene TRBV3-2) and TRBJ1-1; the match to TRBD1 covers 7 bases. The CDR3 sequence is 17 residues long. Per the germline V gene, CDR1 is LGHDT and CDR2 is YNNKEL (reference sequence). The V gene end was trimmed by 5 bases and the J gene end by 0 bases; junction bases not matched to a gene: 12. This chain's CDR3 is CASSFGDSKPMNTEAFF. Here the CDR3 DNA reads TGTGCCAGCAGCTTTGGGGACAGTAAACCCATGAACACTGAAGCTTTCTTT.

The J gene is TRBJ1-1, the V gene TRBV5-4; 10 nucleotides line up with TRBD1. V shed 4 bases and J 5 bases; nucleotides not matched to a gene: 8. Germline V gene data show CDR1 as SGHNT and CDR2 as YYREEE (reference sequence). The CDR3 contains 15 residues. The CDR3 is CASSVRQGARTEAFF. DNA of the CDR3: TGTGCCAGCAGCGTCCGACAGGGGGCGAGGACTGAAGCTTTCTTT.

The chain carries TRBV19 and TRBJ2-1; D is perhaps TRBD1 (5 bases). This CDR3 has 16 amino acids. Trimming removed 0 bases from V and 2 bases from J, with 11 bases in between. Germline V gives CDR1 LNHDA, CDR2 SQIVND (reference sequence). CDR3: CASSIDAEGAYNEQFF. As DNA, the CDR3 is TGTGCCAGTAGTATAGACGCCGAAGGGGCCTACAATGAGCAGTTCTTC.